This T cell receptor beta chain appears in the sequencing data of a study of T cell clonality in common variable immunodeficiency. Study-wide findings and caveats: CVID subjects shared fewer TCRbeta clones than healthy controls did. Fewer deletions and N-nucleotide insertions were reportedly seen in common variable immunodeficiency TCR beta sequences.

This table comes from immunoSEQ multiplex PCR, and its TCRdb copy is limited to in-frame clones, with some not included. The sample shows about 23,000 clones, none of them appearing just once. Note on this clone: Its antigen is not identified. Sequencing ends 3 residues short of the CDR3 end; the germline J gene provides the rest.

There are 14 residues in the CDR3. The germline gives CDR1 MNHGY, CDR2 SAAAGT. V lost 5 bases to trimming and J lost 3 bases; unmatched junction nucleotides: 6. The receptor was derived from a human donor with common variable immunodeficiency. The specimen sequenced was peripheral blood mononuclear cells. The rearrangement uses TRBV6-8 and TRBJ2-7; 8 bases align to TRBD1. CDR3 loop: CASSPRTGFYEQYF. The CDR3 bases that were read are TGTGCCAGCAGTCCGCGGACAGGGTTCTACGAG.